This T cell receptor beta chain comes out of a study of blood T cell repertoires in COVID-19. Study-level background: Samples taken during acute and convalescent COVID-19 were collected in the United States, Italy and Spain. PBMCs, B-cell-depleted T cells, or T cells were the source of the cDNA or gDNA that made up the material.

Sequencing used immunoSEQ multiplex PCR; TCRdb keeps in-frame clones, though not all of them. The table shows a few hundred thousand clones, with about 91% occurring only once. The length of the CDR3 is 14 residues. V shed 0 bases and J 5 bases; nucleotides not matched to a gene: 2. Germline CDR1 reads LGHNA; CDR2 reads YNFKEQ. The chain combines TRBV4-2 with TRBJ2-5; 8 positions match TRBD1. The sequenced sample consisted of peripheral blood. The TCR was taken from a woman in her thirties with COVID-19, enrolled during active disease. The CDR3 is CASSQDNRGETQYF. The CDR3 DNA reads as TGTGCCAGCAGCCAAGACAACAGGGGGGAGACCCAGTACTTC.